This is a list of T cell receptor beta chains from one sample in a study of vaccination and CD4 T cells after COVID-19. Their antigens are not known. TCRdb reanalysed the PCR reads using MiXCR and keeps one entry per CDR3 protein. The table lists 24,000 or so distinct CDR3 sequences, roughly 50% of them singletons. The sample comprised CD4+ T cells from blood, cultured in vitro. The receptors here all came from a human donor who had recovered from COVID-19. Both conserved end residues are part of each CDR3. The D gene is left open where the match is weak. Clone size appears in some rows only: once, few, many, or a class for an expanded clone.

cdr3_nt	cdr3_aa	clone_size	v_call	d_call	j_call
TGTGCCTGGAGTGTCCTGTGGGGACTCACCGGGGAGCTGTTTTTT	CAWSVLWGLTGELFF	few	TRBV30	.	TRBJ2-2
TGTGCCAGCAGCGTCGACAGGGTCCTCAGAGGTGGCTACACCTTC	CASSVDRVLRGGYTF	.	TRBV7-2	TRBD1	TRBJ1-2
TGTGCCAGCTCACCATCCGTTACGGACAATCAGCCCCAGCATTTT	CASSPSVTDNQPQHF	once	TRBV18	.	TRBJ1-5
TGCAGTGCTAGGCTCTTTGAAGCTTTCTTT	CSARLFEAFF	few	TRBV20-1	.	TRBJ1-1
TGTGCCAGCAGTTACGGCGGGCGGGGGACCGGGGAGCTGTTTTTT	CASSYGGRGTGELFF	.	TRBV6-5	TRBD2	TRBJ2-2
TGTGCCAGCAGCTTTCACCCGACCTTGGGACAGCGAAACTATGGCTACACCTTC	CASSFHPTLGQRNYGYTF	.	TRBV7-9	TRBD1	TRBJ1-2
TGTGCCAGCAGCCCCCGTGGACTAGCGGTTGAGAGCTCCTACAATGAGCAGTTCTTC	CASSPRGLAVESSYNEQFF	.	TRBV7-3	TRBD2	TRBJ2-1
TGTGCCAGCAGCCCAGGCCGCGCGGTCACTGAAGCTTTCTTT	CASSPGRAVTEAFF	.	TRBV11-1	.	TRBJ1-1
TGTGCCAGCAGCTCGGACGGACGGGGGATTTGGGATACGCAGTATTTT	CASSSDGRGIWDTQYF	.	TRBV7-3	.	TRBJ2-3
TGTGCCATCAGTGGGACGTTGAACACTGAAGCTTTCTTT	CAISGTLNTEAFF	.	TRBV10-3	.	TRBJ1-1
TGTGCCAGCAGTTACGGGCGGGCCCTCCACTTT	CASSYGRALHF	.	TRBV6-5	.	TRBJ1-6
TGCAGTGCAACCGGGACAGGGATTAATCAGCCCCAGCATTTT	CSATGTGINQPQHF	few	TRBV20-1	TRBD1	TRBJ1-5
TGTGCCAGCAGTGGCGACAGGGGGAAACGTGGCTACACCTTC	CASSGDRGKRGYTF	.	TRBV12-3/TRBV12-4	TRBD1	TRBJ1-2
TGCGCCAGCAGCCGTGACCGGGACAGCGGTTCACCCCTCCACTTT	CASSRDRDSGSPLHF	.	TRBV4-3	TRBD1	TRBJ1-6
TGTGCCAGCTCTAGGGGGAAACAGCCCCAGCATTTT	CASSRGKQPQHF	.	TRBV12-3/TRBV12-4	.	TRBJ1-5
TGTGCCAGCAGCTTCGGGACGCCGAATTCACCCCTCCACTTT	CASSFGTPNSPLHF	few	TRBV7-3	.	TRBJ1-6
TGCAGTGCTAGAGATAGGGTTGCTAATGAAAAACTGTTTTTT	CSARDRVANEKLFF	.	TRBV20-1	.	TRBJ1-4
TGTGCCAGCAGCGCCAACCCGGGGAATGAGCAGTTCTTC	CASSANPGNEQFF	few	TRBV7-6	.	TRBJ2-1
TGTGCCAGCAGTAATAGCGGGACCGCCAATGAGCAGTTCTTC	CASSNSGTANEQFF	.	TRBV6-2/TRBV6-3	TRBD2	TRBJ2-1
TGTGCCACCAGTGATTTTGACCGGGAAGATACGCAGTATTTT	CATSDFDREDTQYF	.	TRBV24-1	.	TRBJ2-3
TGTGCCAGCAGTGAGGGAACCAATCAGCCCCAGCATTTT	CASSEGTNQPQHF	.	TRBV6-1	.	TRBJ1-5
TGCAGTGCTAGTCGGGGGAACAATCAGCCCCAGCATTTT	CSASRGNNQPQHF	few	TRBV20-1	.	TRBJ1-5
TGTGCCAGCAGCTTGGGCACATTCAACTCTCCCCTCCACTTT	CASSLGTFNSPLHF	few	TRBV11-3	.	TRBJ1-6
TGTGCCAGCAGCCTGACAGGGGGCCAGAACACTGAAGCTTTCTTT	CASSLTGGQNTEAFF	.	TRBV7-3	TRBD1	TRBJ1-1
TGCGCCAGCAGCTCGGGACTAGCGGCCGGGGAGCTGTTTTTT	CASSSGLAAGELFF	.	TRBV5-1	TRBD2	TRBJ2-2
TGTGCCAGCAGCTTCGACACGAACACTGAAGCTTTCTTT	CASSFDTNTEAFF	.	TRBV7-2	.	TRBJ1-1
TGTGCCAGCAGTTCGGGACAGAGAATCTATGGCTACACCTTC	CASSSGQRIYGYTF	few	TRBV28	TRBD1	TRBJ1-2
TGCAGTGCTAGCCCCGGGACAACGGAGACCCAGTACTTC	CSASPGTTETQYF	.	TRBV20-1	.	TRBJ2-5
TGTGCCACTTCGGACGGATTAGGCGACGAGCAGTACTTC	CATSDGLGDEQYF	.	TRBV24-1	.	TRBJ2-7
TGCAGTGCTAGTACAGCGGGACGCCGCGATGAGCAGTACTTC	CSASTAGRRDEQYF	once	TRBV20-1	TRBD2	TRBJ2-7
TGTGCCAGTAGTATTATAGCGAACACCGGGGAGCTGTTTTTT	CASSIIANTGELFF	.	TRBV19	.	TRBJ2-2
TGTGCCAGCAGCTTTAGGGGGTCCGCCATTCAGTACTTC	CASSFRGSAIQYF	.	TRBV11-2	.	TRBJ2-4
TGTGCCAGCATTAACGGTGGGGGGCTAAAGAGCTACACCTTC	CASINGGGLKSYTF	.	TRBV6-1	.	TRBJ1-2
TGTGCCAGCAGCTTAGGTGGGGGAGTAGCTGAAGCTTTCTTT	CASSLGGGVAEAFF	few	TRBV7-2	.	TRBJ1-1
TGTGCCAGCAGGATGATGGGGGCGATGAGTGAGCAGTTCTTC	CASRMMGAMSEQFF	few	TRBV7-2	.	TRBJ2-1
TGTGCCAGCAGCGGCTACCGTTCTGGAAACACCATATATTTT	CASSGYRSGNTIYF	.	TRBV6-1	.	TRBJ1-3
TGCAGCGCTAGACAGGGGGCCAACGAGCAGTACTTC	CSARQGANEQYF	.	TRBV29-1	TRBD1	TRBJ2-7
TGTGCCTGGAGTGCATCGTTCTTAAATTCACCCCTCCACTTT	CAWSASFLNSPLHF	.	TRBV30	.	TRBJ1-6
TGTGCCAGCAGTTACACAGCAGGGAGAAACACTGAAGCTTTCTTT	CASSYTAGRNTEAFF	.	TRBV6-5	.	TRBJ1-1
TGTGCCAGCAGTGAACGGTACACAGATACGCAGTATTTT	CASSERYTDTQYF	medium-sized	TRBV2	.	TRBJ2-3
TGCAGTGCGGGTGGGAAGGGAAATCAGCCCCAGCATTTT	CSAGGKGNQPQHF	few	TRBV20-1	.	TRBJ1-5
TGTGCCAGCCAGAGGTCGCCTAGCAATCAGCCCCAGCATTTT	CASQRSPSNQPQHF	.	TRBV6-2/TRBV6-3	.	TRBJ1-5
TGTGCTAGCAGCGCGGGACAGCTGAACACCGGGGAGCTGTTTTTT	CASSAGQLNTGELFF	.	TRBV7-6	.	TRBJ2-2
TGCAGTGCTAGATTCGCTTCTAGCACAGATACGCAGTATTTT	CSARFASSTDTQYF	few	TRBV20-1	.	TRBJ2-3
TGTGCCAGCAGCCTGGGACAGACCTTGGGCTACACCTTC	CASSLGQTLGYTF	.	TRBV14	TRBD1	TRBJ1-2
TGCAGTGCTCAGGGACTAGCGGGGGGGGAGTACGAGCAGTACTTC	CSAQGLAGGEYEQYF	.	TRBV20-1	TRBD2	TRBJ2-7
TGTGCCAGCAGTTACTCACAGGGGGCCGGAGATACGCAGTATTTT	CASSYSQGAGDTQYF	few	TRBV6-5	TRBD1	TRBJ2-3
TGTGCCAGTACTCCGGACAGAACGTATGGCTACACCTTC	CASTPDRTYGYTF	few	TRBV19	.	TRBJ1-2
TGTGCCAGCAGCTTAGAAGCGAACACCGGGGAGCTGTTTTTT	CASSLEANTGELFF	.	TRBV7-2	.	TRBJ2-2
TGTGCCAGCAGCTTAGCTGGACAGCAAGAGACCCAGTACTTC	CASSLAGQQETQYF	.	TRBV7-6	.	TRBJ2-5
TGTGCCTGCACACCGTACACTGAAGCTTTCTTT	CACTPYTEAFF	.	TRBV30	.	TRBJ1-1
TGCAGTGCTAAGGACAGTAACAAAGCTAACTATGGCTACACCTTC	CSAKDSNKANYGYTF	.	TRBV20-1	.	TRBJ1-2